This T cell receptor beta chain emerged from a study of cytomegalovirus exposure and HLA in healthy donors. PCR involved 60 Vbeta and 13 Jbeta primers. The data were produced by immunoSEQ multiplex PCR, yet TCRdb's version contains in-frame clones alone and is incomplete. The sample records around 200,000 clones, 70% to 85% being singletons. The TCR sequence derives from a woman between 55 and 75 years old in good health and CMV-seropositive. Sequenced input: PBMCs.

The CDR3 DNA reads TGTGCCTGGACCCTTATGGACAGGGATAGCAATCAGCCCCAGCATTTT. Translated: CAWTLMDRDSNQPQHF. The gene calls are TRBV30 and TRBJ1-5; 8 nucleotides line up with TRBD1. The CDR3 is 16 residues long. Losses at the gene ends were 4 bases for V and 0 bases for J; bases not matched to a gene: 8. Germline V lookup: CDR1 GTSNPN, CDR2 SVGIG (reference sequence).